Listed below are T cell receptor beta chains from one sample, sequenced in a study of CD8 T cells in ankylosing spondylitis. In TCRdb, the 5' RACE reads were re-called with MiXCR into one record per CDR3 protein. The table records under 150,000 distinct CDR3 sequences, roughly 9% of them present only once. Sequenced sample: blood, either unsorted or a sorted T cell fraction (not recorded which). The origin of the receptors is a male donor with ankylosing spondylitis or in good health (not recorded which). CDR3s include the opening cysteine and the closing phenylalanine or tryptophan. The D gene is left open where the match is weak. Clone size appears in some rows only: once, few, many, or a class for an expanded clone.

D,V,size,J,DNA,CDR3
NA,TRBV5-1,many,TRBJ2-7,TGCGCCAGCAGCGGGGACGGACACTACGAGCAGTACTTC,CASSGDGHYEQYF
TRBD1,TRBV29-1,many,TRBJ2-1,TGCAGCGTTGGGGGGTCGTATGGGGACAGGAAGCAGTTCTTC,CSVGGSYGDRKQFF
NA,TRBV7-2,many,TRBJ1-1,TGTGCCAGCAGCGCGACAGGTGGGCCTAACACTGAAGCTTTCTTT,CASSATGGPNTEAFF
TRBD2,TRBV12-3/TRBV12-4,few,TRBJ2-7,TGTGCCAGCAGATCAGCGGGAGGCTCGTACGAGCAGTACTTC,CASRSAGGSYEQYF
TRBD2,TRBV20-1,many,TRBJ2-3,TGCAGTGCCCGGACTAGTACCGGTACGCAGTATTTT,CSARTSTGTQYF
NA,TRBV7-2,many,TRBJ1-5,TGTGCCAGCAGCTTAGGGGAAGACAATCAGCCCCAGCATTTT,CASSLGEDNQPQHF
NA,TRBV28,NA,TRBJ1-1,TGTGCCAGCAGACCCACGCATTCCCAGATCTTCAGGGGAGTGAACACTGAAGCTTTCTTT,CASRPTHSQIFRGVNTEAFF
TRBD2,TRBV13,NA,TRBJ2-1,TGTGCCAGCAGCCCTGGGACTAGCGGGAACTACAATGAGCAGTTCTTC,CASSPGTSGNYNEQFF
NA,TRBV20-1,many,TRBJ2-1,TGCAGTGCTACCCAGGCAGTCGGGCAAAACTCCTACAATGAGCAGTTCTTC,CSATQAVGQNSYNEQFF
NA,TRBV5-1,many,TRBJ2-7,TGCGCCAGCAGCTCGACTCAGGGTTCCTACGAGCAGTACTTC,CASSSTQGSYEQYF
NA,TRBV7-2,many,TRBJ2-5,TGTGCCAGCAGCTTAGGGGGGTTTCGAGAGACCCAGTACTTC,CASSLGGFRETQYF
NA,TRBV2,many,TRBJ2-1,TGTGCCAAAAGAGGGCGGGACGTTTATAATGAGCAGTTCTTC,CAKRGRDVYNEQFF
TRBD2,TRBV20-1,NA,TRBJ2-1,TGCAGTGCTAGCCCCGGGACTAGCGGGGCCAATGAGCAGTTCTTC,CSASPGTSGANEQFF
NA,TRBV6-5,many,TRBJ2-1,TGTGCCAGCAGTTTAATCACGCCTCAAAAGTCCAATGAGCAGTTCTTC,CASSLITPQKSNEQFF
NA,TRBV14,many,TRBJ1-1,TGTGCCAGCAGCCAAAGGTCGTACGGAGTCTCGCAAGCTTTCTTT,CASSQRSYGVSQAFF
TRBD2,TRBV20-1,many,TRBJ2-1,TGCAGTGCTAGAGTACTAGCGGGAACAACCCACAATGAGCAGTTCTTC,CSARVLAGTTHNEQFF